These T cell receptor beta chains were read from a single sample in a study of PD-L1 blockade in urothelial cancer. Clones were sequenced by immunoSEQ multiplex PCR, and TCRdb holds only the in-frame ones, with some missing. Of roughly 87,000 clones detected, roughly 87% appear once; the ten largest clones hold approximately 6%. The source material was PBMCs, sampled around atezolizumab (anti-PD-L1) treatment. These receptors all come from a woman between 70 and 85 years old with urothelial cancer. Both conserved end residues are trimmed from each CDR3. D genes are given only for firm matches.

TRBV6-1	TRBD2	13	ASSVEAGGSDTQY
TRBV5-1	TRBD2	14	ASSVIVGGSSYEQY
TRBV10-2	-	9	ASSSGFPLH
TRBV2	-	13	ASSEGTHNTDTQY
TRBV9	TRBD1	14	ASSPYRDRAHYGYT
TRBV9	-	12	ASSVAVLNNEQF
TRBV4-1	TRBD1	14	ASSHTFGQGDEKLF
TRBV29-1	-	12	SVDQGTQQETQY
TRBV27	TRBD1	12	ASKTGGYYNEQF
TRBV7-9	-	11	ASSPTSRPGYT
TRBV7-9	TRBD1	9	ASSDRAGYT
TRBV25-1	-	14	ASSEFGGGLGDTQY
TRBV14	TRBD1	14	ASSQGPGQGDYGYT
TRBV30	-	11	AWAYGGGVEQY
TRBV6-1	-	12	AGGGPNSGNTIY
TRBV9	-	12	ASSVAYSQETQY
TRBV6-1	TRBD1	12	ASRYQGANTEAF
TRBV7-8	TRBD2	15	ASSWGGAGVGSYEQY
TRBV10-3	TRBD1	10	AISNDRVGLF
TRBV7-2	TRBD1	13	ASSLGRGRWTEAF
TRBV5-1	-	12	ASSFGPAGATQY
TRBV27	-	14	ASSLGRGDSNHGYT
TRBV6-1	TRBD2	10	ASRGGSGEQY
TRBV7-6	TRBD1	16	ASSRDRGHHATSYEQY
TRBV18	-	11	ASSPGLLVGQY
TRBV7-9	TRBD1	12	ASSLNRGQDTQY
TRBV30	TRBD2	13	AWSGTSGSLYEQY
TRBV9	TRBD2	17	ASSVATWTSGRGTDTQY
TRBV7-9	TRBD1	16	ASSSPGTEISLYTEAF
TRBV5-1	TRBD2	13	ASSLQRGGGNEQF
TRBV5-1	TRBD2	13	ASSWSGRAEDEQY
TRBV27	-	12	ASSLRGRGDTQY
TRBV4-2	TRBD2	14	ASSQGTSGGYNEQF
TRBV4-3	TRBD2	16	ASSHVSGPAGGPGELF
TRBV27	TRBD1	14	ASSSGLGTGYGKLF
TRBV28	-	14	ASSPPGAAVGREAF
TRBV10-3	TRBD2	12	AIRPGTSFNEQF
TRBV23-1	-	16	ASSQSAGFFPENQPQH
TRBV4-1	TRBD2	14	ASSQGGLARSYEQY
TRBV6-1	-	10	ASSRVNTEAF
TRBV19	TRBD1	15	ASSTPSTGSSYNEQF
TRBV11-3	-	12	ASSLVQGPGELF
TRBV5-1	-	12	ASSLTGSSEKLF
TRBV11-2	TRBD1	15	ASSRRGGTGADYEQY
TRBV18	-	13	ASSPNWGPGETQY
TRBV28	TRBD2	13	AGASGSIFENEQF
TRBV7-9	-	15	ASSLGSQGSLDYGYT
TRBV27	-	13	ASSLVREGNQPQH
TRBV6-5	TRBD1	12	ASSKGTGMWEQY
TRBV6-1	-	11	ATGGLAKNIQY
TRBV30	-	13	AWSVISGKDYGYT
TRBV19	-	9	ASSIGATQY
TRBV19	TRBD2	13	ASSASGSGTGELF
TRBV30	-	9	AWSVGGEQY
TRBV19	-	9	ASRGAVIYT